The following is a T cell receptor beta chain sequence with its context. Its antigen is currently unknown. This CDR3 has 17 residues. CDR1 and CDR2 (germline): MGHDK, SYGVNS. V gave up 4 bases and J gave up 0 bases; unmatched junction bases: 6. The data stem from a study of molecular identifiers for immune sequencing clone quantification. About the research overall: The replicate experiment used RNA from around 20,000 or 99,000 naive CD8 cells. This RNA was split into five aliquots, and four of them were sequenced. Study conclusions and caveats: Beyond 20 RNA copies, clones held over 99% of effector molecules, compared with under 1% in naive cells.

Previously described methods and listed TCR primers were used for bulk TCR libraries. TCRdb recomputed calls from the PCR reads with MiXCR, one row per CDR3 protein. The table shows roughly 100,000 distinct CDR3 sequences, with 30% to 35% occurring only once. This TCR derives from a human donor in good health. Some libraries in this study had Jurkat cell RNA spiked in. The chain recombines TRBV25-1 with TRBJ2-1; 10 positions match TRBD2. Sample: naive CD8+ T cells from blood, with Jurkat cell RNA spiked in. Sample subset: FACS-sorted CD8+CD4-CCR7+CD45RA+ naive T cells. DNA of the CDR3: TGTGCCAGCAGTGGCCAACTAGCGGGAAGCTCCTACAATGAGCAGTTCTTC. It is translated as CASSGQLAGSSYNEQFF.